This is a list of T cell receptor beta chains from one sample in a study of cytomegalovirus exposure and HLA in healthy donors. Assay: immunoSEQ multiplex PCR; the TCRdb copy retains only in-frame clones and omits some. The table includes around 170,000 clones, around 78% detected once. Sequencing used PBMCs. Source of these receptors: a woman between 50 and 59 years old in good health and CMV-seropositive. Each CDR3 is given with its conserved first and last residue. D genes are given only for firm matches. The size entry is marked missing in some rows and otherwise reads once, few, many or a size class.

few	TRBV14	TRBJ2-1	TRBD2	TGTGCCAGCAGCCAAAGCCTTCCCCCGGGACTAGCGGGGATTTCCTTTAACAATGAGCAGTTCTTC	CASSQSLPPGLAGISFNNEQFF
.	TRBV5-8	TRBJ1-1	TRBD1	TGTGCCAGCAGCTTGAGGGACAGGGGCCCTGAAGCTTTCTTT	CASSLRDRGPEAFF
.	TRBV5-4	TRBJ2-1	.	TGTGCCAGCAGCCCATGGGGCCCCTCGGCACGTGAGCAGTTCTTC	CASSPWGPSAREQFF
.	TRBV4-3	TRBJ1-1	TRBD1	TGCGCCAGCAGCCAACCAAACAGGGGGGACAATGAAGCTTTCTTT	CASSQPNRGDNEAFF
once	TRBV11-2	TRBJ2-5	.	TGTGCCAGCAGCTTAGCACATATTATTGGGACCCAGTACTTC	CASSLAHIIGTQYF
once	TRBV2	TRBJ2-2	TRBD1	TGTGCCAGCAGTGCCCGACAGGGGGCGTTCGGGGAGCTGTTTTTT	CASSARQGAFGELFF
once	TRBV6-4	TRBJ2-1	TRBD2	TGTGCCAGCAGTGCTACGCGGGGGGGCAGCAATGAGCAGTTCTTC	CASSATRGGSNEQFF
.	TRBV18	TRBJ2-2	.	TGTGCCAGCTCACCAGCAGCCAAGGGAGTAATATCGAACACCGGGGAGCTGTTTTTT	CASSPAAKGVISNTGELFF
.	TRBV6-6	TRBJ1-5	TRBD1	TGTGCCAGCAAGTATGGGACAGGGAATCAGCCCCAGCATTTT	CASKYGTGNQPQHF
.	TRBV30	TRBJ2-1	.	TGTGCCTGGAGTAAACAGTCCTACAATGAGCAGTTCTTC	CAWSKQSYNEQFF
once	TRBV5-1	TRBJ2-6	.	TGCGCCAGCAGCGCCGGGACTGACTCTGGGGCCAACGTCCTGACTTTC	CASSAGTDSGANVLTF
.	TRBV5-3	TRBJ2-1	TRBD2	TGTGCCAGAAGATACGGACAGGGACTAGCGGGAGCTCTCAGCTCCTACAATGAGCAGTTCTTC	CARRYGQGLAGALSSYNEQFF
few	TRBV7-9	TRBJ2-1	.	TGTGCCAGCAGCACCGGGCGGGGTGAGCAGTTCTTC	CASSTGRGEQFF
.	TRBV2	TRBJ2-1	TRBD2	TGTGCCAGCAGAGAAAGGGCGGGGGGGCAGGATGAGCAGTTCTTC	CASRERAGGQDEQFF
.	TRBV14	TRBJ2-3	.	TGTGCCAGCAGCCACCCACTAGACGTAGCAGATACGCAGTATTTT	CASSHPLDVADTQYF
.	TRBV10-3	TRBJ2-1	TRBD2	TGTGCCATCATGCCGGGACTAGCGGGAGGCCCCCGCTCCTACAATGAGCAGTTCTTC	CAIMPGLAGGPRSYNEQFF
.	TRBV6-1	TRBJ2-5	TRBD1	TGTGCCAGCAGGACTCTGACAGGGGTTCAAGAGACCCAGTACTTC	CASRTLTGVQETQYF
.	TRBV6-5	TRBJ1-4	TRBD1	TGTGCCAGCTATTCAGACAGGGATGGTGAAAAACTGTTTTTT	CASYSDRDGEKLFF
.	TRBV5-5	TRBJ1-1	.	TGTGCCAGCTATCGGGGAGGAGTGGATCGGAACACTGAAGCTTTCTTT	CASYRGGVDRNTEAFF
.	TRBV7-9	TRBJ2-1	TRBD2	TGTGCCAGCAGCTTTTGGACTAGCGGTGCCTACAATGAGCAGTTCTTC	CASSFWTSGAYNEQFF
once	TRBV11-2	TRBJ1-6	.	TGTGCCAGCAGCTTATGGTCCCAGGGTAATTCACCCCTCCACTTT	CASSLWSQGNSPLHF
.	TRBV7-9	TRBJ2-7	.	TGTGCCAGCAGCCCTGGACAGAGCCTACCGTACTTC	CASSPGQSLPYF
once	TRBV30	TRBJ2-3	TRBD1	TGTGCCTGGAGTCGAGGACAGGGTCTATCCACAGATACGCAGTATTTT	CAWSRGQGLSTDTQYF
.	TRBV5-1	TRBJ2-1	.	TGCGCCAGCAGGAGGGGGGGCTCCAATGAGCAGTTCTTC	CASRRGGSNEQFF
.	TRBV6-5	TRBJ1-1	.	TGTGCCAGCAGTTACTCGTTTCAGGGGACACCTGAAGCTTTCTTT	CASSYSFQGTPEAFF
.	TRBV19	TRBJ1-2	TRBD1	TGTGCCAGTAGCCGGGACAGGGATGGCTATGGCTACACCTTC	CASSRDRDGYGYTF
few	TRBV4-3	TRBJ2-2	TRBD1	TGCGCCAGCAGCCAAGAGATCGGGACAGGGGTCACCGGGGAGCTGTTTTTT	CASSQEIGTGVTGELFF
.	TRBV9	TRBJ1-1	.	TGTGCCAGCAGCGCGCAGGTTCCGAACACTGAAGCTTTCTTT	CASSAQVPNTEAFF
few	TRBV2	TRBJ2-7	.	TGTGCCAGCAACAGACCCGCCTATCTTTACGAGCAGTACTTC	CASNRPAYLYEQYF
.	TRBV28	TRBJ1-2	.	TGTGCCAGCAGTGTACTGGATGAGGAATACTATGGCTACACCTTC	CASSVLDEEYYGYTF
.	TRBV6-5	TRBJ2-7	.	TGTGCCAGCAGTGAAACCGACTCTAGCTACGAGCAGTACTTC	CASSETDSSYEQYF
.	TRBV19	TRBJ1-5	TRBD1	TGTGCCAGTAGTCCCCCGGGACAGGGGTTGAAGCCCCAGCATTTT	CASSPPGQGLKPQHF
.	TRBV6-5	TRBJ1-5	TRBD1	TGTGCCAGCAGTTGGGGGGACAGAACATTAAATCAGCCCCAGCATTTT	CASSWGDRTLNQPQHF
few	TRBV6-1	TRBJ1-2	.	TGTGCCAGCAGTGAAGTGGGGGGCTATGGCTACACCTTC	CASSEVGGYGYTF
.	TRBV5-4	TRBJ2-7	.	TGTGCCAGCAGCCCTGTGGGGGCCGCGATGGCCCACAATGACTTC	CASSPVGAAMAHNDF
.	TRBV15	TRBJ2-2	.	TGTGCCACCAGCAGAGACCTTGGACACCTTACCGTTAACACCGGGGAGCTGTTTTTT	CATSRDLGHLTVNTGELFF
.	TRBV7-8	TRBJ1-5	TRBD1	TGTGCCAGCAGCACACGGGACAGCAAGTATAGCAATCAGCCCCAGCATTTT	CASSTRDSKYSNQPQHF
.	TRBV21-1	TRBJ1-4	.	TGTGCCAGCGGCCTAACTACAGGGGGCTTAACAACTAATGAAAAACTGTTTTTT	CASGLTTGGLTTNEKLFF
.	TRBV30	TRBJ1-2	.	TGTGCCTGGCTGAACGGGGGACTTGGCTACACCTTC	CAWLNGGLGYTF
.	TRBV10-3	TRBJ1-5	TRBD1	TGTGCCATCAGTCCGGGACAGGGTCACAATCAGCCCCAGCATTTT	CAISPGQGHNQPQHF
.	TRBV7-9	TRBJ1-2	.	TGTGCCAGCAGTCCCTACGGGGAGGCTGGCTACACCTTC	CASSPYGEAGYTF
.	TRBV27	TRBJ1-3	.	TGTGCCAGCAGTCCTCACGGGGATGGAAACACCATATATTTT	CASSPHGDGNTIYF